This TCR beta chain was captured by sequencing in a study of early T cells in non-severe SARS-CoV-2 infection. This clonotype was counted ten times or more. Its antigen is unknown. Attached unique molecular identifiers marked individual cDNA molecules. One entry per CDR3 protein results from TCRdb running MiXCR on the 5' RACE reads. The sample includes tens of thousands of distinct CDR3 sequences, approximately 5.3% seen only once; the top ten take approximately 5.2%. Study-level results: Database matching using VDJdb favored anti-spike CD8 responses, with private and CD4 specificities left missing.

Sequences were obtained from whole blood. The TCR sequence derives from an adult who was a healthcare worker with PCR-confirmed SARS-CoV-2 infection or an uninfected control (not recorded which).

DNA for the CDR3: TGCGCCAGCAGAGTGGGGGATTATGCCTACGAGCAGTACTTC. It yields the protein CASRVGDYAYEQYF. The gene calls are TRBV10-1 and TRBJ2-7; tentatively, D is TRBD1 or TRBD2 (5 bases each). The CDR3 totals 14 residues. V lost 6 bases and J lost 2, with 14 bases in between. Germline values: CDR1 WNHNN, CDR2 SYGVQD (reference sequence).